The clone carrying this TCR beta chain has a count of ten or more. These data are taken from a study of T cells after yellow fever vaccination. Trimming took off 5 bases at V and 4 bases at J, with 13 bases between the two ends. Germline V lookup: CDR1 SQVTM, CDR2 ANQGSEA. The CDR3 is 13 residues long. TCRdb used MiXCR to reprocess the 5' RACE reads, holding one entry per CDR3 protein. The sample has some 300,000 distinct CDR3 sequences, about 10% seen once; the top ten hold about 3.7%. This chain joins TRBV29-1 and TRBJ2-3, with TRBD1 as a possible D gene (5 bases). The sequenced sample was CD4+ T cells sorted from PBMCs, obtained 5 days after the yellow fever booster vaccination. This TCR derives from a man aged 18 to 29 who received the YFV17D yellow fever vaccine. CDR3 in DNA: TGCAGCGTTAAGGGCAGGGTTGCAGATACGCAGTATTTT. Protein: CSVKGRVADTQYF.